This TCR beta chain was identified in a study of blood T cell repertoires in COVID-19. The overall study: T cells, B-cell-depleted T cells, or PBMCs supplied cDNA or gDNA.

Trimming stripped 4 bases from V and 1 base from J, with 20 bases between. The CDR3 covers 17 residues. The germline V gene encodes CDR1 SGHKS and CDR2 YYEKEE (reference sequence). The data were produced by immunoSEQ multiplex PCR, yet TCRdb's version contains in-frame clones alone and is incomplete. The table has fewer than 55,000 clones, about 80% seen once; the top ten hold 6.9%. Sequenced material: peripheral blood. The chain has TRBV5-5 and TRBJ2-5, with D maybe TRBD1 (7 bases). This clonotype was sampled from a man in his sixties or seventies with active COVID-19. In nucleotides, the CDR3 is TGTGCCAGCAGCCGGGGACGGGCAGGGGGGATCCAAGAGACCCAGTACTTC. Protein sequence: CASSRGRAGGIQETQYF.